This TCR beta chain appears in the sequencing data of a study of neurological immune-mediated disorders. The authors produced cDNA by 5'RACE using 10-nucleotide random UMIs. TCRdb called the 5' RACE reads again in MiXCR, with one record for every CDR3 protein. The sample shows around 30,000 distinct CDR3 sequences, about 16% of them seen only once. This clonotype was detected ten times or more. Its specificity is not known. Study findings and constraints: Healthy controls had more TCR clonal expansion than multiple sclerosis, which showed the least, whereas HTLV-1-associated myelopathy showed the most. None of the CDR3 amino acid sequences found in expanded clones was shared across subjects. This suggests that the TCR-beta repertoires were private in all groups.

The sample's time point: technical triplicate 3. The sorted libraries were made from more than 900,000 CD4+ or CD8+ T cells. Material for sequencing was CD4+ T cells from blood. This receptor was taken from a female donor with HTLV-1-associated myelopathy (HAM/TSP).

DNA of the CDR3: TGTGCCAGTAGTACTCAGCGGACTAGCGGGGGCCGGGGCAATGAGCAGTTCTTC. Translating gives CASSTQRTSGGRGNEQFF. J is TRBJ2-1 and V is TRBV19, with 13 bases identical to TRBD2. Trimming removed 4 bases from V and 6 bases from J; junction bases left unmatched: 12. The length of the CDR3 is 18 residues. Germline assignment: CDR1 LNHDA and CDR2 SQIVND (reference sequence).